The sequence of this T cell receptor beta chain was determined in a study of vaccination effects on CD4 cells after COVID-19. Overall study: Two-dose vaccination with either BNT162b2 or mRNA-1273 was given to the participants. Whole-study findings and limits: The study dataset contains few convalescent patients and includes no early post-infection timepoints.

A remark on this clone: Its antigen is not known.

Antigen-specific CD4+ T cells expanded by the ViraFEST assay with viral peptide pools were then sequenced. Isolating CD4+ T cells followed 9 to 10 days of culture. According to the study, vaccine recipients showed no prior SARS-CoV-2 infection and negative nucleocapsid antibodies. Replacing half the medium with IL-2 medium was done on days 3 and 7. The CDR3 covers 15 residues. Between the trimmed V and J ends, which lost 4 bases and 7 bases, there was a span of 15 bases. CDR1 SGHRS and CDR2 YFSETQ come from the germline V gene. Assay: immunoSEQ multiplex PCR; the TCRdb copy retains only in-frame clones and omits some. The sample has tens of thousands of clones; approximately 76% are singletons.

The V call is TRBV5-1, the J call TRBJ1-6; D may be TRBD1 (5 bases). Sequenced here: CD4+ T cells from PBMCs cultured with HCoV-NL63 spike peptides, sampled before COVID-19 vaccination. The TCR sequence derives from a human donor who received a COVID-19 vaccine. Written as DNA, the CDR3 is TGCGCCAGCAGCATAGTTGGGGACGGGAATTCACCCCTCCACTTT. This sequence encodes CASSIVGDGNSPLHF.